The clone carrying this TCR beta chain has a handful of counts. The CDR3 is 15 amino acids. The germline V gene encodes CDR1 ENHRY and CDR2 SYGVKD. The V gene lost 6 bases and the J gene lost 0 bases, with 12 bases spanning the gap. These data come from a study of patients and donors after allogeneic stem cell transplantation. TCRdb passed the RT-PCR reads through MiXCR, listing each CDR3 protein once. The sample carries around 170,000 distinct CDR3 sequences, 20% to 25% recorded once. The rearrangement links TRBV10-3 to TRBJ1-3; D is unclear. Sequencing was done on a sample of blood, either unsorted or a sorted T cell fraction (not recorded which). The TCR originated in a human donor who was either an allogeneic HSCT recipient or a stem cell or donor lymphocyte infusion donor (not recorded which). It is not recorded whose cells these are; they may come from a transplant donor. The CDR3 loop reads CAISFGRYSGNTIYF. Written as DNA, the CDR3 is TGTGCCATCAGCTTCGGGCGTTACTCTGGAAACACCATATATTTT.